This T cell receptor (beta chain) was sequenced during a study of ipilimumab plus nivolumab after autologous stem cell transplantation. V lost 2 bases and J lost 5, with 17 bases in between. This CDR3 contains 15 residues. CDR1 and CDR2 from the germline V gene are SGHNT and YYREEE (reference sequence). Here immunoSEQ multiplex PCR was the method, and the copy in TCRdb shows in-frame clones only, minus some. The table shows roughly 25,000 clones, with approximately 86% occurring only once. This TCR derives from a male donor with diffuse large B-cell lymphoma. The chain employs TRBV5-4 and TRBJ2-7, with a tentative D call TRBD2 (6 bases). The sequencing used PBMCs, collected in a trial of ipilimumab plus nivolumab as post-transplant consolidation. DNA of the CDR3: TGTGCCAGCAGCTTCTCGGCGGGGAGTCTAAACGAGCAGTACTTC. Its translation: CASSFSAGSLNEQYF.